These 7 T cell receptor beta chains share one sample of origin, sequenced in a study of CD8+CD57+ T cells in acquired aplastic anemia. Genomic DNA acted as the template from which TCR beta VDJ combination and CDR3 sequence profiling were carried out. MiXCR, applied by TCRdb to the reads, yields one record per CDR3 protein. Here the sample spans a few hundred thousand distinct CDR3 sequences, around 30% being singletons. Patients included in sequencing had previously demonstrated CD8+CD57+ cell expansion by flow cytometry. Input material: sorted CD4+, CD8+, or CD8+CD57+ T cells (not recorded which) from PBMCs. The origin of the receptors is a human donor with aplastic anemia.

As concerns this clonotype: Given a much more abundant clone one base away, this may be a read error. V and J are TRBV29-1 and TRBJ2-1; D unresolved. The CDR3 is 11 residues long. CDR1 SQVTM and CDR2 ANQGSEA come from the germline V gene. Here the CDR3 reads CSVERLNKQFF. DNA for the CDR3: TGCAGCGTTGAGAGGCTCAATAAGCAGTTCTTC.

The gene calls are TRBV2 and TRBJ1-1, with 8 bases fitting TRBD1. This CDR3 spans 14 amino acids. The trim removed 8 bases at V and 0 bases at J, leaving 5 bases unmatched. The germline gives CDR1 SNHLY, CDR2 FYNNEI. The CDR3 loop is CASERTGMNTEAFF. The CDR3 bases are TGTGCCAGCGAAAGGACAGGGATGAACACTGAAGCTTTCTTT.

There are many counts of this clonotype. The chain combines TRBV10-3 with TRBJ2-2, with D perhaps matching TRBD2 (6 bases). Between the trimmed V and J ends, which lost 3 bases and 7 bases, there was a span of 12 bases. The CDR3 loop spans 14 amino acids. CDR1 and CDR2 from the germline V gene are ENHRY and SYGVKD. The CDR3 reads CAISEGGPGGELFF. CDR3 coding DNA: TGTGCCATCAGTGAAGGAGGGCCCGGCGGGGAGCTGTTTTTT.

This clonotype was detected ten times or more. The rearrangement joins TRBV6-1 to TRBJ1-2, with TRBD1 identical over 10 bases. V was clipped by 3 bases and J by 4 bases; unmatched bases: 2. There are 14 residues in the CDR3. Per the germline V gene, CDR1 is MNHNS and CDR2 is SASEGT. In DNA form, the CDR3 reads TGTGCCAGCAGTGACGGGACAGGGGTCTATGGCTACACCTTC. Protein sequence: CASSDGTGVYGYTF.

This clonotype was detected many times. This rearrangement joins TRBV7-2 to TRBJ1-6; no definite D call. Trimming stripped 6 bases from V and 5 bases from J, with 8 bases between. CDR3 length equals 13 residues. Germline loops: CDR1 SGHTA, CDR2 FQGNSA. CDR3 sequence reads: CASRLGDNSPLHF. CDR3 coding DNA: TGTGCCAGCAGACTCGGGGATAATTCACCCCTCCACTTT.

The CDR3 DNA follows: TGTGCCAGCAGCGCTCAGGGGAGTGAAAAACTGTTTTTT. Encoded protein: CASSAQGSEKLFF. The genes are TRBV7-9 and TRBJ1-4, with D maybe TRBD1 (6 bases). The CDR3 consists of 13 residues. Trimming took off 5 bases at V and 7 bases at J, with 11 bases between the two ends. CDR1 is SEHNR and CDR2 is FQNEAQ in the germline V gene (reference sequence).

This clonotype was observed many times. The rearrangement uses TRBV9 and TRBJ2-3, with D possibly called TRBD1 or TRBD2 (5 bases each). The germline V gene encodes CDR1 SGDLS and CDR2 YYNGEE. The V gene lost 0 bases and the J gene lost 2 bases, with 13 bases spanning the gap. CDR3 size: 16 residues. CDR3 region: CASSVVGDPTTDTQYF. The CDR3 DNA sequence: TGTGCCAGCAGCGTAGTTGGGGACCCTACCACAGATACGCAGTATTTT.